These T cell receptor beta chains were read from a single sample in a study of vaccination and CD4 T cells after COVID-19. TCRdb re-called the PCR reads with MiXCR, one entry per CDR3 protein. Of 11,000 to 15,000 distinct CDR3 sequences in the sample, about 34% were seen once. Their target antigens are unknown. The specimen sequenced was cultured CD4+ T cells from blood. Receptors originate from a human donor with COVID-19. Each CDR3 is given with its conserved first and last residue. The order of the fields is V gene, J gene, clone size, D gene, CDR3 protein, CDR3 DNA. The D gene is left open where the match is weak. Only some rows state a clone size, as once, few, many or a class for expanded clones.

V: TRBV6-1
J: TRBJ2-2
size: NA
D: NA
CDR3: CASSSTRGGAGELFF
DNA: TGTGCCAGCAGTAGTACGAGGGGGGGGGCCGGGGAGCTGTTTTTT

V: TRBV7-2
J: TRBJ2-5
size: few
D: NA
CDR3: CASSLAIATQQETQYF
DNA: TGTGCCAGCAGCTTAGCCATAGCCACCCAACAAGAGACCCAGTACTTC

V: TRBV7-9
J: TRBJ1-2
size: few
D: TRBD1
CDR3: CASSWAGGAYGGYTF
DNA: TGTGCCAGCAGCTGGGCAGGGGGGGCGTATGGCGGCTACACCTTC

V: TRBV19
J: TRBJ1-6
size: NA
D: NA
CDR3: CASSIDFGSSYNSPLHF
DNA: TGTGCCAGTAGTATAGACTTCGGGAGCTCCTATAATTCACCCCTCCACTTT

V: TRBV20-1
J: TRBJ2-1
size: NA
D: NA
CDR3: CSASYFANEQFF
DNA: TGCAGTGCTTCATACTTCGCCAATGAGCAGTTCTTC

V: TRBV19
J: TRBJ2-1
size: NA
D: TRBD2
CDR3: CASSALRAGTYNEQFF
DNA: TGTGCCAGTAGTGCCCTTCGAGCGGGGACCTACAATGAGCAGTTCTTC

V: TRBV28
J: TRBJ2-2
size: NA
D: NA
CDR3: CASRKGSVDGELFF
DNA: TGTGCCAGCAGGAAGGGGTCCGTGGACGGGGAGCTGTTTTTT

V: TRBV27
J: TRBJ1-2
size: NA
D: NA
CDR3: CASSLSGDYGYTF
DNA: TGTGCCAGCAGTTTATCGGGGGACTATGGCTACACCTTC

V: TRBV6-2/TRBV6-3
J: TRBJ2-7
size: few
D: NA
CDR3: CASSPSRQRYEQYF
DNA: TGTGCCAGCAGTCCTTCCCGACAGCGCTACGAGCAGTACTTC

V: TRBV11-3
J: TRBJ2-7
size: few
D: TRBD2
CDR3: CASSLSLAGGREQYF
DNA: TGTGCCAGCAGCTTATCTCTAGCGGGGGGTCGTGAGCAGTACTTC

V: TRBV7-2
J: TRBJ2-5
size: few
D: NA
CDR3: CASSYLGVGPETQYF
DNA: TGTGCCAGCAGCTACCTGGGGGTGGGGCCAGAGACCCAGTACTTC

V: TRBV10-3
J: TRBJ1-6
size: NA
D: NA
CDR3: CAISSGVRDSPLHF
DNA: TGTGCCATCAGTTCAGGGGTTCGGGATTCACCCCTCCACTTT

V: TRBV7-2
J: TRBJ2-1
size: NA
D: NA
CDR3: CASSLAAIPLFYNEQFF
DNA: TGTGCCAGCAGCTTAGCGGCTATCCCCTTATTTTACAATGAGCAGTTCTTC

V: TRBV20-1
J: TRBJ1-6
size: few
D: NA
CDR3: CSARWAGSSYNSPLHF
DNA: TGCAGTGCTAGATGGGCGGGGAGCTCCTATAATTCACCCCTCCACTTT

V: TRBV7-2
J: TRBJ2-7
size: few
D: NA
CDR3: CASSLEGLLPSYEQYF
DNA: TGTGCCAGCAGCTTAGAGGGATTACTCCCCAGCTACGAGCAGTACTTC

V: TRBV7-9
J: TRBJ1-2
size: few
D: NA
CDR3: CASSFEGPMGYTF
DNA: TGTGCCAGCAGCTTCGAGGGCCCTATGGGCTACACCTTC

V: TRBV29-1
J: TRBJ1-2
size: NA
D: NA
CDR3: CSVDSMDRFYGYTF
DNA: TGCAGCGTTGACAGCATGGACAGATTCTATGGCTACACCTTC

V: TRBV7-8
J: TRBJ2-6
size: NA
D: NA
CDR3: CASSLYWGTGANVLTF
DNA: TGTGCCAGCAGCTTATATTGGGGGACGGGGGCCAACGTCCTGACTTTC

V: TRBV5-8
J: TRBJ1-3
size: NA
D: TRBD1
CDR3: CASSPLTGAGNTIYF
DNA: TGTGCCAGCAGCCCACTAACAGGGGCTGGAAACACCATATATTTT

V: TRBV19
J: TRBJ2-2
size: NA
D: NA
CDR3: CASSIVGGFGELFF
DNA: TGTGCCAGTAGTATAGTCGGGGGATTCGGGGAGCTGTTTTTT

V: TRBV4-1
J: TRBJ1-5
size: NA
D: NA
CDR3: CASSHGANGDQPQHF
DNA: TGCGCCAGCAGCCACGGGGCAAACGGAGATCAGCCCCAGCATTTT

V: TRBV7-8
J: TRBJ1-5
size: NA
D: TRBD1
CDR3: CASSPRDRGNQAQHF
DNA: TGTGCCAGCAGCCCCCGGGACAGGGGCAATCAGGCCCAGCATTTT

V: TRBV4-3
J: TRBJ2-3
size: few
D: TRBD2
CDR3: CASSQDSGSGGKYTQYF
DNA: TGCGCCAGCAGCCAAGATAGTGGGAGCGGGGGGAAATATACGCAGTATTTT

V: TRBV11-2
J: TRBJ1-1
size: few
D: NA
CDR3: CASTLTGYGTEAFF
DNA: TGTGCCAGTACTTTAACGGGGTATGGAACTGAAGCTTTCTTT

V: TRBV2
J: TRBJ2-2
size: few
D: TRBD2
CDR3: CASSRTSGGAGELFF
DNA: TGTGCCAGCAGCCGCACTAGCGGGGGGGCCGGGGAGCTGTTTTTT

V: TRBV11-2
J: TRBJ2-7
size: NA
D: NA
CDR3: CASSPSPGGYEQYF
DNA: TGTGCCAGCAGCCCGAGCCCGGGTGGCTACGAGCAGTACTTC

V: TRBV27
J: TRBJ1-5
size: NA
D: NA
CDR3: CASSFDRYSNQPQHF
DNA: TGTGCCAGCAGTTTTGACCGGTATAGCAATCAGCCCCAGCATTTT

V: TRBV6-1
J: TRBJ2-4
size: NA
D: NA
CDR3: CASRQALAKNIQYF
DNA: TGTGCCAGCAGACAGGCTCTAGCCAAAAACATTCAGTACTTC

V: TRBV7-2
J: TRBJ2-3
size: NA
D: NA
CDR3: CASSPSFGGPHTQYF
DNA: TGTGCCAGCAGCCCTTCCTTCGGGGGGCCCCATACGCAGTATTTT

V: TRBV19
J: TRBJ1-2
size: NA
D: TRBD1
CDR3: CASSTTGAMNYGYTF
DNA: TGTGCCAGTAGTACAACAGGGGCTATGAACTATGGCTACACCTTC

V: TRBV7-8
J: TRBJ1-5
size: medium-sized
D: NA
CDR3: CASSLVGAVNQPQHF
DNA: TGTGCCAGCAGCTTAGTGGGGGCAGTTAATCAGCCCCAGCATTTT

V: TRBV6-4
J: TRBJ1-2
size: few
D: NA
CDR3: CASSTEWTSQGGYTF
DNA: TGTGCCAGCAGTACCGAATGGACATCACAAGGTGGCTACACCTTC

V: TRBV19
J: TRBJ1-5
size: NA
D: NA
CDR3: CASSMSGLSNQPQHF
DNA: TGTGCCAGTAGTATGTCAGGTCTTAGCAATCAGCCCCAGCATTTT

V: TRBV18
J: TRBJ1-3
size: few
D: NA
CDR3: CASSPGRDLLGNTIYF
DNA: TGTGCCAGCTCACCAGGCCGGGACCTATTGGGAAACACCATATATTTT

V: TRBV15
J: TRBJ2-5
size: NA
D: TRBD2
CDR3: CATSRDPLAGLQETQYF
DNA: TGTGCCACCAGCAGAGACCCCCTAGCGGGGCTTCAAGAGACCCAGTACTTC

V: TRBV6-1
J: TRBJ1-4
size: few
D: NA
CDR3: CASSERGSANEKLFF
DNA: TGTGCCAGCAGTGAAAGGGGTTCGGCTAATGAAAAACTGTTTTTT

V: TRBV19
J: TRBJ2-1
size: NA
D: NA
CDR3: CASSTSPQYFSEQFF
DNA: TGTGCCAGTAGTACTTCCCCGCAATACTTCAGTGAGCAGTTCTTC

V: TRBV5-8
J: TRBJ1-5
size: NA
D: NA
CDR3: CASSLTQPQHF
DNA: TGTGCCAGCAGCTTAACTCAGCCCCAGCATTTT

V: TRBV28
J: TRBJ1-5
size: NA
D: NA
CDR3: CASSLSQGGQPQHF
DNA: TGTGCCAGCAGTTTATCGCAGGGCGGGCAGCCCCAGCATTTT

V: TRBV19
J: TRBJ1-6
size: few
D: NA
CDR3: CASSIRVRDSPLHF
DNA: TGTGCCAGTAGCATCAGGGTTCGGGATTCACCCCTCCACTTT

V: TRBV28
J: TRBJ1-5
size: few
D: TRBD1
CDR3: CASSYSGGRSQPQHF
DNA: TGTGCCAGCAGTTACTCAGGGGGCAGGAGTCAGCCCCAGCATTTT

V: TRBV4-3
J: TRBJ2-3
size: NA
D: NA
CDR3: CASSQKSGRADTQYF
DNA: TGCGCCAGCAGCCAGAAAAGCGGGCGCGCAGATACGCAGTATTTT

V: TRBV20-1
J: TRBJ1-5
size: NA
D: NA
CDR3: CSAPQGNSNQPQHF
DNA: TGCAGTGCCCCTCAGGGGAATAGCAATCAGCCCCAGCATTTT

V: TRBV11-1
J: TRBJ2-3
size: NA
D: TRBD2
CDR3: CASSPRSSGGGDTQYF
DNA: TGTGCCAGCAGCCCCCGGTCTAGCGGAGGTGGGGATACGCAGTATTTT

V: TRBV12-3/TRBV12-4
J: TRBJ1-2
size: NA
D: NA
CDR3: CASSLGLQGGYTF
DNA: TGTGCCAGCAGTTTAGGCCTCCAGGGGGGCTACACCTTC

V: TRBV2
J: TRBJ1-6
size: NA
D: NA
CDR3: CASSGRGNTSPLHF
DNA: TGTGCCAGCAGTGGGCGGGGGAATACTTCACCCCTCCACTTT

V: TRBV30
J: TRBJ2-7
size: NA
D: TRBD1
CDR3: CAWRGRDRGYEQYF
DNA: TGTGCCTGGAGGGGACGGGACAGGGGTTACGAGCAGTACTTC

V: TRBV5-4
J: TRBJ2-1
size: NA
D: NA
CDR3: CASSLAIGNEQFF
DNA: TGTGCCAGCAGCTTGGCGATCGGAAATGAGCAGTTCTTC

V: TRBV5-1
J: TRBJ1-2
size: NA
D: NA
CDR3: CASSLSGPGPLNYGYTF
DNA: TGCGCCAGCAGCTTGAGTGGACCCGGGCCCCTTAACTATGGCTACACCTTC